This T cell receptor (beta chain) is from a study of T cell responses to AZD1222 COVID-19 vaccine listed by TCRdb under 2021. About the full investigation: Because spike-specific TCR depth and breadth did not differ between the two schedules, AZD1222 recipients who got a second dose at roughly 4 weeks were pooled with those who got a second dose at roughly 12 weeks. TCR sequencing covered over 230 trial participants: nearly 210 given two doses of AZD1222 and 26 given two doses of MenACWY control vaccine. Trial participants were enrolled by age into subgroups of 18-55, 56-69 and 70-plus years, and around 150, 29 and 61 TCR-sequenced participants, respectively, were included in these subgroups.

Per the publication, the time point label means: baseline before first vaccination. The vaccinee samples were drawn from two UK trials, COV001 and COV002, one of which was a single-blind randomized controlled phase 2/3 trial testing AZD1222 (ChAdOx1 nCoV-19) in healthy adults. For TCRbeta chain sequencing, PBMC samples from trial participants were taken at day 0 and at day 28 after the second dose. Spanning cysteine to phenylalanine, the CDR3 consists of 16 amino acids. Here the CDR3 DNA is all that survives: 48 bases in frame from base 1. V is cut by 5 bases and J by 1 base, and the space between the germline ends is 15 bases. Based on the germline V gene, the CDR1 and CDR2 sequences are SNHLY and FYNNEI. Overall study outcomes, separate from this receptor: Conclusions about previously exposed vaccinees are limited because only six or seven AZD1222 recipients were SARS-CoV-2 seropositive at baseline. After two AZD1222 doses, both the breadth and the depth of spike-specific TCRs were significantly higher than at day 0 and than in MenACWY recipients. Epitopes outside the regions mutated in the B.1.351 and B.1.1.7 variants were reportedly recognized by nearly half of the unique spike-specific TCRs. Most participants were white British and females outnumbered males, and the authors suggested that clonal diversity may have been underestimated. In the small 56-69-year group, the increase in depth fell short of significance, most likely because of low power. The whole spike protein was spanned by vaccine-associated CD4 TCRs, and dominant responses were seen in regions 160-218 and 743-854. Because no day 14 peak-response samples were available, the repertoires could be characterized only after the peak T cell response.

As regards this clone: Its antigen remains unidentified. Base-call qualities are not available, and no considerably larger clone is one nucleotide away.

The CDR3 regions of human TCRbeta chains were analyzed by immunosequencing. The original methods were these. TCRs in the repertoires were matched against a reference library of SARS-CoV-2-specific TCRs that had been generated with the MIRA antigen-specificity platform. Breadth was defined as the fraction of unique TCRs that were SARS-CoV-2-associated. Depth was defined as the fraction of total T cells that were SARS-CoV-2-associated. Using the MIRA data, each spike-specific TCR was mapped to the spike region that the TCR reacts to and placed in a CD4 or CD8 class. Log10-transformed breadth and depth values were compared by one-way ANOVA with Sidak's multiple comparisons tests. This is the immuneACCESS table as TCRdb keeps it, with only in-frame sequences that have V and J called. A part of the clones is gone; compared with another copy, unresolved V genes explain less than half, and the rest is unexplained. D and trimming come from the DNA, and the V and J calls and clone size come from that table. In this sample the table shows over 100,000 clones, roughly nine tenths of which occur a single time. Roughly 6.9% of the sample rests with the top ten.

The sequence joins TRBV2 to TRBJ1-3, with the D gene call left open. The TCR originated in an adult in good health. The material sequenced was peripheral blood, taken on day 0 of AZD1222 vaccination. CDR3 reads: CASSPWMALSGNTIYF. The DNA reads as follows: TGTGCCAGCAGTCCGTGGATGGCGCTATCTGGAAACACCATATATTTT.